This T cell receptor beta chain was retrieved from a study of CD8 T cells in ankylosing spondylitis. Study outcomes and limitations: Within ankylosing spondylitis blood, a TCR beta motif made up of seven to nine highly homologous variants appeared to be characteristic.

TCRdb itself ran the 5' RACE reads through MiXCR, one entry per CDR3 protein. The sample consists of tens of thousands of distinct CDR3 sequences, 5.3% of them appearing once. Germline V lookup: CDR1 SGDLS, CDR2 YYNGEE. J gave up 6 bases and V 6 bases, and 6 bases lay outside the gene matches. The CDR3 has 14 residues. In this sample, this clonotype turned up many times. What it binds is unknown. This rearrangement joins TRBV9 to TRBJ2-2; 9 bases line up with TRBD2. The sequenced sample was blood, either unsorted or a sorted T cell fraction (not recorded which). The clonotype comes from a female donor with ankylosing spondylitis or in good health (not recorded which). The CDR3 spells CASKRGAQAGELFF. The CDR3 nucleotides read TGTGCCAGCAAGCGGGGGGCGCAAGCCGGGGAGCTGTTTTTT.